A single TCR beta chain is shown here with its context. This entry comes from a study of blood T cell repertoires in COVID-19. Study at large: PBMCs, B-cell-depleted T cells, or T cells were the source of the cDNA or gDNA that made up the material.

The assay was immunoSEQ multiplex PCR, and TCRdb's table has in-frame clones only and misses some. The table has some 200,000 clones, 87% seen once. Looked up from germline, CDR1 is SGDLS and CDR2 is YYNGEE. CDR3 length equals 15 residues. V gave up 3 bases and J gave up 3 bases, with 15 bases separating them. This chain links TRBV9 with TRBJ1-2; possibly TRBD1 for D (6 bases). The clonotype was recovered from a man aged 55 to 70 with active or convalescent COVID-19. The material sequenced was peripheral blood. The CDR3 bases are TGTGCCAGCAGCGGCCCCCGACAGGACGACTATGGCTACACCTTC. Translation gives CASSGPRQDDYGYTF.